Described below is a single TCR beta chain sequence and its context. The antigen remains undetermined. V lost 5 bases, J lost 6 bases, and 11 bases stayed unmatched. Per germline, CDR1 DFQATT and CDR2 SNEGSKA (reference sequence). This CDR3 comprises 14 residues. Primers used in a second PCR of about 6 to 11 cycles were a sample-barcoded 5' primer and a J-beta primer mix. MiXCR, applied by TCRdb to the 5' RACE reads, yields one record per CDR3 protein. The sample lists about 800,000 distinct CDR3 sequences; roughly 25% were seen once. This sample was taken from a study of blood T cells in healthy people across ages. Notes on the study in general: The unknown donor CMV status may have confounded expanded clonotype changes. Among long-lived donors, naive CD4+ cells were more numerous and diversity higher than in aged donors.

Another study also made use of these data, one on T cells of mothers and their children. That work states: The cDNA synthesis received all extracted RNA, at around 1.5 ug per 15 ul.

The specimen was blood. This TCR was recovered from a boy between 5 and 17 years old in good health. The chain joins TRBV20-1 to TRBJ2-5; 8 bases are a match to TRBD2. The CDR3 loop is CSAPRAGGVQTQYF. CDR3 coding DNA: TGCAGTGCTCCCCGGGCGGGAGGCGTTCAGACCCAGTACTTC.